This TCR beta chain was observed in a study of technical replicates of blood from a handful of donors. Sequenced by immunoSEQ multiplex PCR; TCRdb stores in-frame clones only, minus some. In the table there are tens of thousands of clones, about 94% of which are singletons. This clone has a handful of counts. Trimming pared 0 bases from V and 6 bases from J, leaving 6 bases between. Germline-derived CDR1 and CDR2 are SGDLS and YYNGEE. The CDR3 consists of 12 residues. The chain couples TRBV9 to TRBJ1-2; D not certain. The sample consisted of T cells isolated from PBMCs. This clonotype originated in a human donor in good health. The CDR3 loop reads CASSVVANGYTF. CDR3 coding DNA: TGTGCCAGCAGCGTAGTAGCGAATGGCTACACCTTC.